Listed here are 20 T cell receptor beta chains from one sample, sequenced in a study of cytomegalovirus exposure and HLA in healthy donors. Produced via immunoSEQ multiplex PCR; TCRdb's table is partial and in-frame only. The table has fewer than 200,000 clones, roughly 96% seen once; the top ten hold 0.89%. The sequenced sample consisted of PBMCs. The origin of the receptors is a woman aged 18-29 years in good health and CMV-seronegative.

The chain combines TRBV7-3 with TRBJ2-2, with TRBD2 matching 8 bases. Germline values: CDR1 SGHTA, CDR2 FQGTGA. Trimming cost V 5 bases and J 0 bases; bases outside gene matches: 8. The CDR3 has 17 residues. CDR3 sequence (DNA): TGTGCCAGCAGCCCCCAGGGGCGGGGGGCGAACACCGGGGAGCTGTTTTTT. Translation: CASSPQGRGANTGELFF.

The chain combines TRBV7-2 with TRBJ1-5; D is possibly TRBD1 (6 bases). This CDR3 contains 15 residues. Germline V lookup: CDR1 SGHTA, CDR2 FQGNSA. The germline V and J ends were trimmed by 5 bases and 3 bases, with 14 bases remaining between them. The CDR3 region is CASSPHRDNNQPQHF. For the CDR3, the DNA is TGTGCCAGCAGCCCTCACCGGGACAACAATCAGCCCCAGCATTTT.

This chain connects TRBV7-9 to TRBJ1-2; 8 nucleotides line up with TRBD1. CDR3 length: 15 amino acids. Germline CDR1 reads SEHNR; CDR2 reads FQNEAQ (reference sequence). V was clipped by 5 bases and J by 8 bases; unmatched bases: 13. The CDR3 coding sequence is TGTGCCAGCAGCCCCGGGACAGGCGGGTTGAGGGGCTACACCTTC. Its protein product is CASSPGTGGLRGYTF. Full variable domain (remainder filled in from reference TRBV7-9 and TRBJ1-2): DTGVSQNPRHKITKRGQNVTFRCDPISEHNRLYWYRQTLGQGPEFLTYFQNEAQLEKSRLLSDRFSAERPKGSFSTLEIQRTEQGDSAMYLCASSPGTGGLRGYTFGSGTRLTVV.

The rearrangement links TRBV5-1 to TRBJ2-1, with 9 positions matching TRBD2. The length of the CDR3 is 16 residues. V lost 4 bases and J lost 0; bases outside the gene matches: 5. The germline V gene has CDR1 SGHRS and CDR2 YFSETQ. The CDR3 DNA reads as TGCGCCAGCAGCAGACCGACTAGCGGCTCCTACAATGAGCAGTTCTTC. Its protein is CASSRPTSGSYNEQFF.

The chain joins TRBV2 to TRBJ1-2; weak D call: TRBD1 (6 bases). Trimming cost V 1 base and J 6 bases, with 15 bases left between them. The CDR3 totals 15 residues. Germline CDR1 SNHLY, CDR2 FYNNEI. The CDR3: CASSEEGRGMDGYTF. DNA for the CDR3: TGTGCCAGCAGTGAAGAAGGCAGGGGAATGGATGGCTACACCTTC.

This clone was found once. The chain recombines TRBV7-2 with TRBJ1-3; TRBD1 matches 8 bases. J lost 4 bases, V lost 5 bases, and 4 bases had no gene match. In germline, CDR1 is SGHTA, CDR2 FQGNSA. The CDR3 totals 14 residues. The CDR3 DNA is TGTGCCAGCAGCCGGACAGGGACGGGAAACACCATATATTTT. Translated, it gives CASSRTGTGNTIYF.

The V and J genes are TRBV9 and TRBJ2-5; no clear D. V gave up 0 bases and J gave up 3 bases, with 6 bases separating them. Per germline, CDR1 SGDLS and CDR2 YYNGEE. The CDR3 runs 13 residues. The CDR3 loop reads CASSVDREETQYF. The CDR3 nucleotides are TGTGCCAGCAGCGTAGATCGGGAAGAGACCCAGTACTTC.

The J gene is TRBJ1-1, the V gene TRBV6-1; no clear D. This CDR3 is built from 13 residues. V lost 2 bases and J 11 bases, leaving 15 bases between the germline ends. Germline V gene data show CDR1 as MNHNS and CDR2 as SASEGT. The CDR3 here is CASSERTRGWAFF. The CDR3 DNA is TGTGCCAGCAGTGAACGGACTCGGGGTTGGGCTTTCTTT.

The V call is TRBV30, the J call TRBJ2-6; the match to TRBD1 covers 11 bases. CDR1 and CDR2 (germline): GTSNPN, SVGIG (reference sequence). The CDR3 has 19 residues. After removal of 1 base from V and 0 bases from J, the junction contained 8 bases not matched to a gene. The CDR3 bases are TGTGCCTGGAGTGCCCTTAGGACAGGGGGCCTCTCTGGGGCCAACGTCCTGACTTTC. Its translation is CAWSALRTGGLSGANVLTF.

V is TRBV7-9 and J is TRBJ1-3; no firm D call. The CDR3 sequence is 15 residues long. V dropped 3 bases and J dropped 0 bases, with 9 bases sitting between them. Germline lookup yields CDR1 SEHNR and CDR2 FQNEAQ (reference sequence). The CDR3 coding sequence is TGTGCCAGCAGCTTTCTACAGATCTCTGGAAACACCATATATTTT. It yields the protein CASSFLQISGNTIYF.

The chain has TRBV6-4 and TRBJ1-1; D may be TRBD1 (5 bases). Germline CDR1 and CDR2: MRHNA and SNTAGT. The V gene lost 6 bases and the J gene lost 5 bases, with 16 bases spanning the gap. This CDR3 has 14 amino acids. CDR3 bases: TGTGCCAGCAGCCAAAACACCGGGGGGACTGAAGCTTTCTTT. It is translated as CASSQNTGGTEAFF.

CDR3 loop: CASSFPTTGRETEAFF. CDR3 coding DNA: TGTGCCAGCAGTTTCCCTACGACAGGGCGAGAAACTGAAGCTTTCTTT. V gene TRBV6-6 combines with J gene TRBJ1-1; 7 bases match TRBD1. Trimming at V came to 4 bases and at J to 5 bases, leaving 13 bases not matched to a gene. CDR1 is MNHNY, CDR2 SVGAGI, per germline (reference sequence). The CDR3 length is 16 residues.

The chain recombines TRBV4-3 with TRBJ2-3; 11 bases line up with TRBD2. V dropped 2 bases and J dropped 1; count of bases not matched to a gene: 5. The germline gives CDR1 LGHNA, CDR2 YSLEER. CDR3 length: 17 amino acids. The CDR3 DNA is TGCGCCAGCAGCCAATCTGCACTAGCGGGGGGCACAGATACGCAGTATTTT. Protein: CASSQSALAGGTDTQYF.

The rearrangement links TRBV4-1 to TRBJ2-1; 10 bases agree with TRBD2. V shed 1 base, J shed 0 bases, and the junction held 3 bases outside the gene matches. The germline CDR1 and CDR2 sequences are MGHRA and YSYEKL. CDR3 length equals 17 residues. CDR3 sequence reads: CASSQASGGPSYNEQFF. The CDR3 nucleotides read TGCGCCAGCAGCCAAGCTAGCGGGGGTCCCTCCTACAATGAGCAGTTCTTC.

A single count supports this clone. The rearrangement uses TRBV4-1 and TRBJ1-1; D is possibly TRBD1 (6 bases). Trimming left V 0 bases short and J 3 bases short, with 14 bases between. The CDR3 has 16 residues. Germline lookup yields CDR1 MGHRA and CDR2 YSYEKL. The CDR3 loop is CASSQEGGAIDTEAFF. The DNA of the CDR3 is TGCGCCAGCAGCCAAGAAGGGGGGGCAATAGACACTGAAGCTTTCTTT.

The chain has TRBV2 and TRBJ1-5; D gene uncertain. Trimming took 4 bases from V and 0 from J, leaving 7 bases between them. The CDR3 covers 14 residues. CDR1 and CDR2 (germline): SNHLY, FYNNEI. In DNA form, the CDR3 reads TGTGCCAGCAGTGGCCCAGGTAGCAATCAGCCCCAGCATTTT. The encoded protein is CASSGPGSNQPQHF.

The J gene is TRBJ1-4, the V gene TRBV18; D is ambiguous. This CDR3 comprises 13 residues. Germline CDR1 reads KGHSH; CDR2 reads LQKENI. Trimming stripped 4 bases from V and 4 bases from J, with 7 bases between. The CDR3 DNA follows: TGTGCCAGCTCACGGGCAGTTAATGAAAAACTGTTTTTT. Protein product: CASSRAVNEKLFF.

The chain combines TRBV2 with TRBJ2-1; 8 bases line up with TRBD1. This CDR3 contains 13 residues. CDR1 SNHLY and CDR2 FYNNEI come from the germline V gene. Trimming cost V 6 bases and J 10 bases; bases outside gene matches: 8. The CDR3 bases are TGTGCCAGCAGAGAAACCGGGACAGGAGAGCAGTTCTTC. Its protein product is CASRETGTGEQFF.

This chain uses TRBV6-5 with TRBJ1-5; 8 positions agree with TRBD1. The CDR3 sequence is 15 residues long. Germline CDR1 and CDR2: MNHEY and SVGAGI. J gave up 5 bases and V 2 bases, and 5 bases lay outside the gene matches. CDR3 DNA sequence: TGTGCCAGCAGTTACGGAAACAGGGGGGATCAGCCCCAGCATTTT. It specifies CASSYGNRGDQPQHF.

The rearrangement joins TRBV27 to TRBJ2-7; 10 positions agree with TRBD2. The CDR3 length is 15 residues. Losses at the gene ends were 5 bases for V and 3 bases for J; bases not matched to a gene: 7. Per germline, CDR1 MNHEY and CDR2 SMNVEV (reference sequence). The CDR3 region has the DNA TGTGCCAGCAGTCCAACCCTAGCGGGGGTCTACGAGCAGTACTTC. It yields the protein CASSPTLAGVYEQYF.